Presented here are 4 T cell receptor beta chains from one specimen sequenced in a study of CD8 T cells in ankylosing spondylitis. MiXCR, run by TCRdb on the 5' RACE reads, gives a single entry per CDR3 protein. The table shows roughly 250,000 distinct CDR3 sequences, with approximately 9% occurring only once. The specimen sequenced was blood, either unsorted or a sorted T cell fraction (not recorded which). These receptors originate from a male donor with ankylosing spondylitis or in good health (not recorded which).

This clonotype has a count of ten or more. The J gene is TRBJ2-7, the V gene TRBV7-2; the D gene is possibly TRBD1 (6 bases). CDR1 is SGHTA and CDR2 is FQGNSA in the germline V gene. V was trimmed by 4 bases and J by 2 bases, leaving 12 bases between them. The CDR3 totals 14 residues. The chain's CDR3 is CASSSRTVAYEQYF. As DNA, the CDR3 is TGTGCCAGCAGCTCTCGGACAGTCGCCTACGAGCAGTACTTC.

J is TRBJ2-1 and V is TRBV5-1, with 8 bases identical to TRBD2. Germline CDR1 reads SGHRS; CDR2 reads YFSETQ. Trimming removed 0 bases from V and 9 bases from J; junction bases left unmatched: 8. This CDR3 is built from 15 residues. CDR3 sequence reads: CASSLALAGLGEQFF. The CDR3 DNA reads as TGCGCCAGCAGCTTGGCCCTAGCGGGTTTAGGTGAGCAGTTCTTC.

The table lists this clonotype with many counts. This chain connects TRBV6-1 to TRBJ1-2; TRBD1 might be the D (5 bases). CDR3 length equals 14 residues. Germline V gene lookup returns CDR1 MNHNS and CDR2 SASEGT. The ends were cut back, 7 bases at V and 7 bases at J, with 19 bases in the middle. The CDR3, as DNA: TGTGCCAGCACCCCGGACGGGACTGGGGGTGGCTACACCTTC. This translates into CASTPDGTGGGYTF.

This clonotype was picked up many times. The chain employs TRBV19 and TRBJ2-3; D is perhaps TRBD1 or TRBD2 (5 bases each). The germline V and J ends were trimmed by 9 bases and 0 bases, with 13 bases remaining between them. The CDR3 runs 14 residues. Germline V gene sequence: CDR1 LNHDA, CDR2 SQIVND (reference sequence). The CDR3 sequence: CARFRDGSTDTQYF. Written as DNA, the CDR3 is TGTGCCAGGTTCCGGGACGGTAGCACAGATACGCAGTATTTT.